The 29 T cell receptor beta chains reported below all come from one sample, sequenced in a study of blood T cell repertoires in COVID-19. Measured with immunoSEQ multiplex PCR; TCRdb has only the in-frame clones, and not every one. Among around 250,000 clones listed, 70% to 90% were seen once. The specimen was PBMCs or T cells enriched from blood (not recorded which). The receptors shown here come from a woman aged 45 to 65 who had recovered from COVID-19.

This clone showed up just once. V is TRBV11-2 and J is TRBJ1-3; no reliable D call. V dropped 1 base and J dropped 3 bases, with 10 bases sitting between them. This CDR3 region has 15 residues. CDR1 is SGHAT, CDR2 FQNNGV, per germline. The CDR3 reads CASSLVGALGNTIYF. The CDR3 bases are TGTGCCAGCAGCTTAGTAGGAGCGCTTGGAAACACCATATATTTT.

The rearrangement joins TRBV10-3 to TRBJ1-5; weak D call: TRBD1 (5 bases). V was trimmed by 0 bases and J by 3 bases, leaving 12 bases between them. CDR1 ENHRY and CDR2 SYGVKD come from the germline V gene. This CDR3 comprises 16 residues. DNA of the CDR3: TGTGCCATCAGTGAGTCGCACAGGTCGATCAATCAGCCCCAGCATTTT. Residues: CAISESHRSINQPQHF.

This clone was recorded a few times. CDR3 loop: CASSGTGQGWDEQYF. In DNA form, the CDR3 reads TGTGCCAGCAGCGGCACGGGACAGGGTTGGGACGAGCAGTACTTC. The chain recombines TRBV5-6 with TRBJ2-7; 9 bases match TRBD1. Germline values: CDR1 SGHDT, CDR2 YYEEEE. J was trimmed by 5 bases and V by 4 bases; bases with no gene match: 10. The CDR3 spans 15 residues.

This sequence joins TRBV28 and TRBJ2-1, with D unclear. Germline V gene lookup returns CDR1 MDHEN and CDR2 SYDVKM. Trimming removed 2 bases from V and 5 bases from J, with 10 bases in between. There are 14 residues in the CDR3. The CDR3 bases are TGTGCCAGCAGTTTAAGTTTGCAGGACAATGAGCAGTTCTTC. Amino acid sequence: CASSLSLQDNEQFF.

This CDR3 reads CASSSGSGTHTQYF. The CDR3 coding sequence is TGTGCCAGCAGTTCCGGCTCCGGGACACATACGCAGTATTTT. V is TRBV6-5 and J is TRBJ2-3; possibly TRBD1 for D (6 bases). The ends were cut back, 4 bases at V and 7 bases at J, with 15 bases in the middle. Germline CDR1 and CDR2: MNHEY and SVGAGI. CDR3 size: 14 residues.

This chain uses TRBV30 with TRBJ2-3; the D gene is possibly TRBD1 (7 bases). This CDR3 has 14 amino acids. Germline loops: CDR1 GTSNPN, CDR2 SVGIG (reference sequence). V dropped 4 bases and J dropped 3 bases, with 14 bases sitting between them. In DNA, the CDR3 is TGTGCCTGGACCCCAGGGGGGAAAACAGATACGCAGTATTTT. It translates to CAWTPGGKTDTQYF.

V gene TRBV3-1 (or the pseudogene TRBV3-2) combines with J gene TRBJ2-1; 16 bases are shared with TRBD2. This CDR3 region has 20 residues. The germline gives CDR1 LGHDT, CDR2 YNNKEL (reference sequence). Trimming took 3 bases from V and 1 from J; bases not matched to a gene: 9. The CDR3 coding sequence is TGTGCCAGCAGCCATCCGGGACTAGCGGGAGGGCCGAGGTCCTACAATGAGCAGTTCTTC. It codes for CASSHPGLAGGPRSYNEQFF.

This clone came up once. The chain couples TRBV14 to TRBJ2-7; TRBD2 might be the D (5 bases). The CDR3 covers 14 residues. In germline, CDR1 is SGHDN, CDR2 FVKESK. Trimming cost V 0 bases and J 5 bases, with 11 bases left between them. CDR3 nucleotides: TGTGCCAGCAGCCAAGACATGGACTGGCACGAGCAGTACTTC. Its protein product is CASSQDMDWHEQYF.

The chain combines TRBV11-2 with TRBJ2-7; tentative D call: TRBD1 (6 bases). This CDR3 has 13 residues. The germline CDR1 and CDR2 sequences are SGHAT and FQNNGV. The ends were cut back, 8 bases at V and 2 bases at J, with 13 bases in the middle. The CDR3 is CASEGQGTYEQYF. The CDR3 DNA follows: TGTGCCAGCGAGGGGCAGGGGACCTACGAGCAGTACTTC. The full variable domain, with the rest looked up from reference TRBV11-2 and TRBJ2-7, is EAGVAQSPRYKIIEKRQSVAFWCNPISGHATLYWYQQILGQGPKLLIQFQNNGVVDDSQLPKDRFSAERLKGVDSTLKIQPAKLEDSAVYLCASEGQGTYEQYFGPGTRLTVT.

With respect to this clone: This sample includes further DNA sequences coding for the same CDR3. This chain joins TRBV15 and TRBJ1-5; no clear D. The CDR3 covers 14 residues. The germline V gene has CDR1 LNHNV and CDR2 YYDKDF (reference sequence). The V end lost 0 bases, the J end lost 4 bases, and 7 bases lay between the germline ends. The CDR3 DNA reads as TGTGCCACCAGCAGAGACCGGGGAAATCAGCCCCAGCATTTT. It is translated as CATSRDRGNQPQHF. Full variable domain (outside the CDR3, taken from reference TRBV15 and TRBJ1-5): DAMVIQNPRYQVTQFGKPVTLSCSQTLNHNVMYWYQQKSSQAPKLLFHYYDKDFNNEADTPDNFQSRRPNTSFCFLDIRSPGLGDTAMYLCATSRDRGNQPQHFGDGTRLSIL.

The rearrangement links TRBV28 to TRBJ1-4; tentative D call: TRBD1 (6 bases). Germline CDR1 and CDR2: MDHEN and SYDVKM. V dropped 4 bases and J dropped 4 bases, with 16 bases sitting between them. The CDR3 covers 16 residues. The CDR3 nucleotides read TGTGCCAGCAGTTCCCTCCCTACAGGGAATAATGAAAAACTGTTTTTT. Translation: CASSSLPTGNNEKLFF. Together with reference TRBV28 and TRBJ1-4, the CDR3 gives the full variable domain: DVKVTQSSRYLVKRTGEKVFLECVQDMDHENMFWYRQDPGLGLRLIYFSYDVKMKEKGDIPEGYSVSREKKERFSLILESASTNQTSMYLCASSSLPTGNNEKLFFGSGTQLSVL.

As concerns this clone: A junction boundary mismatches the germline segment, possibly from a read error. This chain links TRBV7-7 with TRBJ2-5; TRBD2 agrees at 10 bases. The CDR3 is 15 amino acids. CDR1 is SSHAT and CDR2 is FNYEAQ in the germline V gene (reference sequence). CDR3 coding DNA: TGTGCTAGCAGCCTTCAGCGGGAGGGCGTTGAGACCCAGTACTTC. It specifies CASSLQREGVETQYF.

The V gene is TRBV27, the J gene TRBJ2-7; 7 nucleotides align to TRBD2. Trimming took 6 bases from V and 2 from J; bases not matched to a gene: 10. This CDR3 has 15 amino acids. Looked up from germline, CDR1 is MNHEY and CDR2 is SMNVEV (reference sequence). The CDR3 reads CASRSSGPSTYEQYF. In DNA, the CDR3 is TGTGCCAGCAGATCTAGCGGACCCTCAACCTACGAGCAGTACTTC.

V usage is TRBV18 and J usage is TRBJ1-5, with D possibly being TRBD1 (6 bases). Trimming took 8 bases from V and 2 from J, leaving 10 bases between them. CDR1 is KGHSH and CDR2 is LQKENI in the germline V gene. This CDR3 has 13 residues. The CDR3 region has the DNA TGTGCCAGCGTAGGACAGCGCAATCAGCCCCAGCATTTT. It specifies CASVGQRNQPQHF.

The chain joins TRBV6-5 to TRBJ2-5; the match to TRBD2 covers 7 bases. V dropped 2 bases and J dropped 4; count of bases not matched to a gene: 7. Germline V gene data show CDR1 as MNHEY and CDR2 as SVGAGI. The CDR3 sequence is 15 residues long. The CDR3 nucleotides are TGTGCCAGCAGTTACGCCGGACTAGTCAGAGAGACCCAGTACTTC. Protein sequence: CASSYAGLVRETQYF.

The CDR3 DNA sequence: TGTGCCAGCAGTAACCCACAGGGAGCTAATGAAAAACTGTTTTTT. Amino acids: CASSNPQGANEKLFF. The V gene is TRBV25-1, the J gene TRBJ1-4; D might be TRBD1 (6 bases). Trimming left V 5 bases short and J 3 bases short, with 13 bases between. This CDR3 spans 15 amino acids. Germline loops: CDR1 MGHDK, CDR2 SYGVNS.

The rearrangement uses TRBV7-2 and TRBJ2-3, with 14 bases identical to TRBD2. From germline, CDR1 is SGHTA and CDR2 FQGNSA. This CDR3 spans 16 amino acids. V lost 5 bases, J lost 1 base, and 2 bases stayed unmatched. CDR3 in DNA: TGTGCCAGCAGCGAGACTAGCGGGAGGGGCACAGATACGCAGTATTTT. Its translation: CASSETSGRGTDTQYF.

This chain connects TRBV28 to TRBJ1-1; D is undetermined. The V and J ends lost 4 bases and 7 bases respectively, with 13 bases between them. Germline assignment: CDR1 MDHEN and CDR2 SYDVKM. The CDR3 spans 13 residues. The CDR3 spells CASSYLRYSEAFF. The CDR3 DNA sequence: TGTGCCAGCAGTTATCTTAGATACAGTGAAGCTTTCTTT.

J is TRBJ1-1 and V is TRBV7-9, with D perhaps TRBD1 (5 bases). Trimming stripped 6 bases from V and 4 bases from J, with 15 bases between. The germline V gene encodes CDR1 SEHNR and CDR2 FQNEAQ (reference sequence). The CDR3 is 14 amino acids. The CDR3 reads CASSENQGFTEAFF. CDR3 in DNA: TGTGCCAGCAGTGAAAATCAGGGATTCACTGAAGCTTTCTTT. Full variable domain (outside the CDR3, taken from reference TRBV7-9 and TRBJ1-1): DTGVSQNPRHKITKRGQNVTFRCDPISEHNRLYWYRQTLGQGPEFLTYFQNEAQLEKSRLLSDRFSAERPKGSFSTLEIQRTEQGDSAMYLCASSENQGFTEAFFGQGTRLTVV.

The CDR3 here is CASSTPGLADTQYF. The CDR3 DNA reads as TGCGCCAGCAGCACCCCGGGACTAGCGGACACACAGTACTTC. The rearrangement links TRBV5-1 to TRBJ2-7, with 11 bases that match TRBD2. This CDR3 has 14 residues. Germline trimming cut 4 bases from V and 10 bases from J; bases unmatched to any gene: 10. Germline V gene data show CDR1 as SGHRS and CDR2 as YFSETQ.

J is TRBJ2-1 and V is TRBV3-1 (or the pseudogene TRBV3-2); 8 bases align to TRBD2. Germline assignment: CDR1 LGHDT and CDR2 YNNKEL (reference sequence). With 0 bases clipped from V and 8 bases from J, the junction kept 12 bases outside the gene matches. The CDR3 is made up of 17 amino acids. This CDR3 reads CASSQEGGLEGLDEQFF. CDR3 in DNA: TGTGCCAGCAGCCAAGAAGGGGGACTAGAGGGGTTGGATGAGCAGTTCTTC.

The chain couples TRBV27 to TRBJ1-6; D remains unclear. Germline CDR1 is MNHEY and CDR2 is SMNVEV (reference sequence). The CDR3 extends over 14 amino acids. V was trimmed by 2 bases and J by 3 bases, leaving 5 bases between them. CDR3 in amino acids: CASSLRSYNSPLHF. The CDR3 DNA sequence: TGTGCCAGCAGTTTAAGGAGCTATAATTCACCCCTCCACTTT.

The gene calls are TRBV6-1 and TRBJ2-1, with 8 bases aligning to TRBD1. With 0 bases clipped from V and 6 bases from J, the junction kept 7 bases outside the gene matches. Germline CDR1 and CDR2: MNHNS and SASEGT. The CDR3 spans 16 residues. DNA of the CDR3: TGTGCCAGCAGTGAAGCGGCAGGGGGCTACAGCAATGAGCAGTTCTTC. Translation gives CASSEAAGGYSNEQFF.

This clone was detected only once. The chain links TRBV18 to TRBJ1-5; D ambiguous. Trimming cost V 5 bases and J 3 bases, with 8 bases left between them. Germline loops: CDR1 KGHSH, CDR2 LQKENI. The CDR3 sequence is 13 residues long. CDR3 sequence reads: CASSSGVNQPQHF. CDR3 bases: TGTGCCAGCTCATCCGGGGTCAATCAGCCCCAGCATTTT.

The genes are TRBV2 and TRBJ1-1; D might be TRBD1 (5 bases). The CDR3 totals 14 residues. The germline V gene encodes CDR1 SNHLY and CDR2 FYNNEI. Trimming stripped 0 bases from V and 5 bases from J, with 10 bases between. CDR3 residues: CASSEALRGTEAFF. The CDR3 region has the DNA TGTGCCAGCAGTGAAGCGCTTCGGGGGACTGAAGCTTTCTTT. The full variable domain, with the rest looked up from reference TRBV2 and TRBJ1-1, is EPEVTQTPSHQVTQMGQEVILRCVPISNHLYFYWYRQILGQKVEFLVSFYNNEISEKSEIFDDQFSVERPDGSNFTLKIRSTKLEDSAMYFCASSEALRGTEAFFGQGTRLTVV.

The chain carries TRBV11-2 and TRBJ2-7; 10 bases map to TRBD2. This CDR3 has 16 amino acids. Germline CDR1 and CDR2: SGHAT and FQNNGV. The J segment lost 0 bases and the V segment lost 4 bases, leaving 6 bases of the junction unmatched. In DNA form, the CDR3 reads TGTGCCAGCAGCTCTCGAAGGACTAGCGGCTCCTACGAGCAGTACTTC. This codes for CASSSRRTSGSYEQYF.

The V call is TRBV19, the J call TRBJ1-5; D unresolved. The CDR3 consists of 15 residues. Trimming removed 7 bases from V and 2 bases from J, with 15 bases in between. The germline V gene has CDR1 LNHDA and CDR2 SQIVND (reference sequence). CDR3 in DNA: TGTGCCAGTATCCAGCCGGGAGATCGCAATCAGCCCCAGCATTTT. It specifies CASIQPGDRNQPQHF.

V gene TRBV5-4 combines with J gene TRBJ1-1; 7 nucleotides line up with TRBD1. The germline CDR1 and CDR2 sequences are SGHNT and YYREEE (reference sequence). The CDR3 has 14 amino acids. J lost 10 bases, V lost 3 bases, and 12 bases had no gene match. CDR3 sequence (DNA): TGTGCCAGCAGCTGGGGGACAGTGTCCCGGGGAGCTTTCTTT. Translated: CASSWGTVSRGAFF.

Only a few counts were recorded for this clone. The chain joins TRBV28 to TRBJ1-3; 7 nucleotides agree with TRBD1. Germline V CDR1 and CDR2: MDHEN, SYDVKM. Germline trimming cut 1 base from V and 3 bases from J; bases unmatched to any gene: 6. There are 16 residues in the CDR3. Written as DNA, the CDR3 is TGTGCCAGCAGTTTATTTAGGGGGCTGGGTGGAAACACCATATATTTT. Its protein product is CASSLFRGLGGNTIYF.